Shown below are 20 T cell receptor beta chains from a single sample sequenced in a study of blood T cell repertoires in COVID-19. Method: immunoSEQ multiplex PCR; TCRdb's copy keeps in-frame clones and lacks some. The table has around 100,000 clones, 65% to 80% seen once; the top ten hold 20% to 25%. Sequenced: peripheral blood. Receptors originate from a man aged 65-85 years with active or convalescent COVID-19.

The chain is built from TRBV7-9 and TRBJ1-6, with 9 bases matching TRBD1. The length of the CDR3 is 13 residues. Germline trimming cut 5 bases from V and 7 bases from J; bases unmatched to any gene: 0. CDR1 and CDR2 (germline): SEHNR, FQNEAQ (reference sequence). The CDR3 protein is CASSDRGNSPLHF. For the CDR3, the DNA is TGTGCCAGCAGCGACAGGGGGAATTCACCCCTCCACTTT. Full variable domain (missing parts from reference TRBV7-9 and TRBJ1-6): DTGVSQNPRHKITKRGQNVTFRCDPISEHNRLYWYRQTLGQGPEFLTYFQNEAQLEKSRLLSDRFSAERPKGSFSTLEIQRTEQGDSAMYLCASSDRGNSPLHFGNGTRLTVT.

This clone was counted a single time. The CDR3 loop reads CASSRKGVDLSGNTIYF. The CDR3 nucleotides read TGTGCCAGCAGCCGGAAAGGGGTGGACCTCTCTGGAAACACCATATATTTT. The chain recombines TRBV5-5 with TRBJ1-3; maybe TRBD1 (5 bases). The CDR3 has 17 residues. Between the trimmed V and J ends, which lost 4 bases and 0 bases, there was a span of 17 bases. Germline V gene sequence: CDR1 SGHKS, CDR2 YYEKEE (reference sequence). The full variable domain, completed using reference TRBV5-5 and TRBJ1-3, is DAGVTQSPTHLIKTRGQQVTLRCSPISGHKSVSWYQQVLGQGPQFIFQYYEKEERGRGNFPDRFSARQFPNYSSELNVNALLLGDSALYLCASSRKGVDLSGNTIYFGEGSWLTVV.

The chain combines TRBV10-1 with TRBJ2-3; D is unresolved. The V gene lost 9 bases and the J gene lost 2 bases, with 24 bases spanning the gap. The CDR3 runs 17 residues. Germline V gives CDR1 WNHNN, CDR2 SYGVQD (reference sequence). The CDR3 region is CARKKRLGAPPTDTQYF. CDR3 bases: TGCGCCAGAAAAAAGCGACTTGGCGCACCTCCCACAGATACGCAGTATTTT.

This clone showed up many times. V is TRBV5-4 and J is TRBJ1-6; 9 bases agree with TRBD1. This CDR3 is 14 amino acids long. J gave up 10 bases and V 4 bases, and 6 bases lay outside the gene matches. Germline CDR1 is SGHNT and CDR2 is YYREEE (reference sequence). CDR3 DNA: TGTGCCAGCAGCCTGGGGGACAGGGTATCACCCCTCCACTTT. It translates to CASSLGDRVSPLHF.

The chain carries TRBV19 and TRBJ2-5, with 7 nucleotides matching TRBD2. The ends lost 4 bases at V and 2 bases at J; junction bases unmatched: 7. Germline CDR1 reads LNHDA; CDR2 reads SQIVND (reference sequence). CDR3 length equals 15 residues. In DNA, the CDR3 is TGTGCCAGTAGTACTAGCGGTCTGAGTCAAGAGACCCAGTACTTC. Its translation: CASSTSGLSQETQYF.

The V gene is TRBV15, the J gene TRBJ2-6; D might be TRBD2 (5 bases). V lost 0 bases and J 2 bases, leaving 14 bases between the germline ends. CDR3 length: 18 amino acids. Germline V gene sequence: CDR1 LNHNV, CDR2 YYDKDF (reference sequence). In DNA, the CDR3 is TGTGCCACCAGCAGAGATTTCAAGTCCGGGACTGGGGCCAACGTCCTGACTTTC. Its translation is CATSRDFKSGTGANVLTF.

This sequence joins TRBV19 and TRBJ2-6; 9 bases line up with TRBD1. The CDR3 is 16 residues long. With V trimmed by 5 bases and J by 4 bases, 6 bases remained unmatched. Germline loops: CDR1 LNHDA, CDR2 SQIVND (reference sequence). The CDR3 is CASSLDRGSGANVLTF. The CDR3 DNA is TGTGCCAGTAGTCTTGACAGGGGGTCAGGGGCCAACGTCCTGACTTTC. Full variable domain (missing parts from reference TRBV19 and TRBJ2-6): DGGITQSPKYLFRKEGQNVTLSCEQNLNHDAMYWYRQDPGQGLRLIYYSQIVNDFQKGDIAEGYSVSREKKESFPLTVTSAQKNPTAFYLCASSLDRGSGANVLTFGAGSRLTVL.

The J gene is TRBJ1-5, the V gene TRBV7-2; D ambiguous. This CDR3 is built from 14 residues. From germline, CDR1 is SGHTA and CDR2 FQGNSA. Trimming took off 2 bases at V and 5 bases at J, with 10 bases between the two ends. This CDR3 is CASSLSGLDQPQHF. For the CDR3, the DNA is TGTGCCAGCAGCTTATCAGGCCTCGATCAGCCCCAGCATTTT.

The V gene is TRBV24-1, the J gene TRBJ1-5; unclear D gene. Germline V gene sequence: CDR1 KGHDR, CDR2 SFDVKD. Trimming shortened V by 5 bases and J by 3 bases, and 7 bases separated the two germline ends. The CDR3 loop spans 13 amino acids. CDR3 in DNA: TGTGCCACCAGTGGGGCAGTCAATCAGCCCCAGCATTTT. This encodes CATSGAVNQPQHF.

This clone was seen only once. The V call is TRBV3-1 (or the pseudogene TRBV3-2), the J call TRBJ1-1; 7 bases align to TRBD1. With 6 bases clipped from V and 1 base from J, the junction kept 2 bases outside the gene matches. The CDR3 sequence is 13 residues long. Germline V lookup: CDR1 LGHDT, CDR2 YNNKEL (reference sequence). The CDR3: CASSPGGNTEAFF. CDR3 coding DNA: TGTGCCAGCAGTCCAGGGGGGAACACTGAAGCTTTCTTT.

The genes are TRBV11-2 and TRBJ2-5; TRBD2 might be the D (5 bases). Germline loops: CDR1 SGHAT, CDR2 FQNNGV. The CDR3 totals 14 residues. V lost 0 bases and J lost 5, with 10 bases in between. This CDR3 reads CASSLEPSMETQYF. The CDR3, as DNA: TGTGCCAGCAGCTTAGAGCCTAGCATGGAGACCCAGTACTTC.

The chain combines TRBV5-6 with TRBJ1-1; 9 bases are shared with TRBD1. Germline trimming cut 7 bases from V and 3 bases from J; bases unmatched to any gene: 13. Germline CDR1 SGHDT, CDR2 YYEEEE. The CDR3 totals 16 residues. The CDR3 protein is CASAEQGAYKDTEAFF. Here the CDR3 DNA reads TGTGCCAGCGCAGAACAGGGGGCATATAAAGACACTGAAGCTTTCTTT.

This chain links TRBV27 with TRBJ2-7, with 7 bases matching TRBD1. The V gene end was trimmed by 2 bases and the J gene end by 2 bases; junction bases not matched to a gene: 3. Germline V CDR1 and CDR2: MNHEY, SMNVEV (reference sequence). The CDR3 runs to 14 residues. The CDR3 sequence is CASSLRDSAYEQYF. In nucleotides, the CDR3 is TGTGCCAGCAGTTTAAGGGACAGCGCCTACGAGCAGTACTTC.

The V call is TRBV7-9, the J call TRBJ2-7, with 9 bases matching TRBD2. The CDR3 has 14 residues. Germline-derived CDR1 and CDR2 are SEHNR and FQNEAQ (reference sequence). V was clipped by 5 bases and J by 2 bases; unmatched bases: 4. CDR3 sequence: CASSPLAGAYEQYF. The CDR3 nucleotides are TGTGCCAGCAGCCCATTAGCGGGGGCCTACGAGCAGTACTTC.

This clone was detected once. V gene TRBV18 combines with J gene TRBJ1-1; 8 bases agree with TRBD1. Germline V gene sequence: CDR1 KGHSH, CDR2 LQKENI. J gave up 10 bases and V 3 bases, and 10 bases lay outside the gene matches. The CDR3 loop spans 14 amino acids. The CDR3 DNA is TGTGCCAGCTCACCTGGGACAGGCGTCGGTCGAGCTTTCTTT. Encoded protein: CASSPGTGVGRAFF.

This sequence joins TRBV5-1 and TRBJ2-7; TRBD2 aligns across 7 bases. CDR3 length equals 13 residues. Per the germline V gene, CDR1 is SGHRS and CDR2 is YFSETQ. V lost 4 bases to trimming and J lost 6 bases; unmatched junction nucleotides: 7. This chain's CDR3 is CASSAALASEQYF. The CDR3 DNA reads as TGCGCCAGCAGCGCCGCACTAGCGAGCGAGCAGTACTTC.

The chain has TRBV28 and TRBJ1-6; tentative D call: TRBD1 (6 bases). The ends were cut back, 5 bases at V and 8 bases at J, with 16 bases in the middle. The V gene's germline CDR1 is MDHEN and CDR2 SYDVKM. This CDR3 has 15 amino acids. CDR3 bases: TGTGCCAGCAGTCCGTACCGACAGGTGGATTCACCCCTCCACTTT. Its translation: CASSPYRQVDSPLHF.

Concerning this clone itself: One end of the junction is discordant with germline, which a read error may explain. In DNA, the CDR3 is TGTGCTAGCAGCTTAGGGACAGGGGTACAGACCCAGTACTTC. Its protein is CASSLGTGVQTQYF. The chain links TRBV7-7 to TRBJ2-5; 10 nucleotides align to TRBD1. The CDR3 sequence is 14 residues long. Germline values: CDR1 SSHAT, CDR2 FNYEAQ (reference sequence).

The chain joins TRBV2 to TRBJ1-5; a possible D gene is TRBD1 (6 bases). V was pared by 5 bases and J by 6 bases, with 14 bases between. Germline V lookup: CDR1 SNHLY, CDR2 FYNNEI. The CDR3 covers 14 residues. The CDR3 DNA sequence: TGTGCCAGCAGTCCCGAACAGGGAACTCAGCCCCAGCATTTT. This codes for CASSPEQGTQPQHF.

In regard to this clone: This CDR3 is also generated by other DNA sequences in the sample. The chain uses TRBV15 and TRBJ2-7; D unclear. The V end was cut by 0 bases, the J end by 0 bases, with 3 bases between. The V gene's germline CDR1 is LNHNV and CDR2 YYDKDF (reference sequence). The CDR3 loop spans 13 amino acids. CDR3 nucleotides: TGTGCCACCAGCAGAGACAGCTCCTACGAGCAGTACTTC. Translated, it gives CATSRDSSYEQYF.